Reported below is one T cell receptor (beta chain). Its antigen is currently unknown. This specimen belongs to a study of shared clonotypes between healthy human individuals. Study observations and caveats: In having few donors, the study represented limited genetic and exposure-history diversity. Naive CD4 clonotypes were shared across several donors at about 5.2%.

An even split of each subset's genomic DNA across several immunoSEQ plates was performed. Sequencing was performed with immunoSEQ multiplex PCR; in TCRdb, only in-frame clones are kept and a portion is missing. The sample gives approximately 1,500,000 clones, approximately 98% of which show up once; about 0.4% is in the top ten. There are 17 residues in the CDR3. Sequences were obtained from naive CD4+ T cells sorted from blood. Subset here: CD45RA+ positively selected. The receptor's source is a man aged 30 to 45 in good health. The rearrangement uses TRBV21-1 and TRBJ1-4; TRBD1, the table's D call, lacks a check against the DNA. TRBV21-1 is shown as a pseudogene. The CDR3, as DNA: TGTGCCAGCCGATCCCCGGACAGGGGGCGTACTAATGAAAAACTGTTTTTT. This encodes CASRSPDRGRTNEKLFF.